The rows below give T cell receptor beta chains drawn from one sample of a study of metastatic and nonmetastatic thyroid tumors. Using MiXCR, TCRdb reanalyzed the PCR reads. Of some 37,000 clones listed, about 45% were seen once; the top ten hold around 24%. The source material was tumor tissue. These receptors came from a male donor with papillary thyroid cancer or a benign thyroid nodule (not recorded which). Some clones in this sample may be carry-over from other donors' samples. Each CDR3 is given with its conserved first and last residue. D genes are given only for firm matches. Expanded clones are given a class, and other clones once, few, many or no size at all.

TRBD1	TRBJ2-7	.	TRBV20-1	CSADREGGGYEQYF	TGCAGTGCTGACCGAGAAGGGGGCGGCTACGAGCAGTACTTC
.	TRBJ2-7	.	TRBV5-1	CASRPLGPGYEQYF	TGCGCCAGCAGGCCTCTCGGCCCTGGGTACGAGCAGTACTTC
TRBD2	TRBJ2-2	.	TRBV5-4	CASSLPTSGANTGELFF	TGTGCCAGCAGCTTACCTACTAGCGGGGCGAACACCGGGGAGCTGTTTTTT
.	TRBJ2-1	few	TRBV29-1	CSTDRRLEDEQFF	TGCAGCACCGACAGGCGACTTGAAGATGAGCAGTTCTTC
.	TRBJ2-7	.	TRBV28	CASSLAFRGMSSYEQYF	TGTGCCAGCAGTTTGGCGTTCAGGGGCATGAGCTCCTACGAGCAGTACTTC
.	TRBJ2-3	few	TRBV6-5	CASTHTQYF	TGTGCCAGCACCCATACGCAGTATTTT
TRBD1	TRBJ1-1	.	TRBV6-1	CASTLDRVGTEAFF	TGTGCCAGCACCTTAGACAGGGTTGGCACTGAAGCTTTCTTT
.	TRBJ2-5	once	TRBV11-3	CASSLSIRETQYF	TGTGCCAGCAGCTTATCAATTCGGGAGACCCAGTACTTC
TRBD2	TRBJ2-5	.	TRBV5-1	CASSSRLAGGPEETQYF	TGCGCCAGCAGCTCAAGACTAGCGGGAGGGCCGGAGGAGACCCAGTACTTC
TRBD2	TRBJ2-1	.	TRBV27	CASSRTLAGAHNEQFF	TGTGCCAGCAGTAGAACACTAGCGGGGGCCCACAATGAGCAGTTCTTC
TRBD1	TRBJ2-7	.	TRBV13	CASSLFRQGYHEQYF	TGTGCCAGCAGCTTATTCAGACAGGGATATCACGAGCAGTACTTC
.	TRBJ2-7	.	TRBV20-1	CSASARGRSYEQYF	TGCAGTGCGTCCGCCCGGGGCCGCTCCTACGAGCAGTACTTC
.	TRBJ1-5	few	TRBV6-2/TRBV6-3	CASSYSTLLSNQPQHF	TGTGCCAGCAGTTACTCGACGCTCCTTAGCAATCAGCCTCAGCATTTT
.	TRBJ2-4	many	TRBV5-6	CASSFTPGSQNIQYF	TGTGCCAGCAGCTTTACACCGGGAAGCCAAAACATTCAGTACTTC
.	TRBJ2-1	.	TRBV5-1	CASSLVSLYNEQFF	TGCGCCAGCAGCTTGGTTTCCCTTTACAATGAGCAGTTCTTC
.	TRBJ1-5	few	TRBV2	CASSPGTGNLRPQHF	TGTGCCAGCAGCCCCGGTACAGGGAATCTGCGGCCCCAGCATTTT
.	TRBJ2-7	.	TRBV20-1	CSAREGVGPGEQYF	TGCAGTGCTAGGGAGGGGGTAGGGCCTGGCGAGCAGTACTTC
.	TRBJ1-5	few	TRBV6-1	CASSEEGDGSLPQHF	TGTGCCAGCAGTGAAGAGGGGGACGGTTCATTACCCCAGCATTTT
.	TRBJ2-5	few	TRBV6-5	CASSYSRGPQETQYF	TGTGCCAGCAGTTACTCGAGGGGACCCCAAGAGACCCAGTACTTC
TRBD1	TRBJ2-7	.	TRBV4-1	CASSQEVLGTGIYEQYF	TGCGCCAGCAGCCAAGAAGTATTAGGGACAGGGATCTACGAGCAGTACTTC
TRBD1	TRBJ1-2	few	TRBV6-1	CASTPRDRTSQGDGYTF	TGTGCCAGCACCCCCAGGGACAGGACTTCCCAGGGAGATGGCTACACCTTC
TRBD2	TRBJ2-1	few	TRBV6-1	CASSAGTSGGNEQFF	TGTGCCAGCAGCGCCGGGACTAGCGGGGGCAATGAGCAGTTCTTC
.	TRBJ2-3	few	TRBV6-1	CASEQGGSTDTQYF	TGTGCCAGCGAACAGGGGGGGAGCACAGATACGCAGTATTTT
.	TRBJ2-1	.	TRBV4-1	CASSQGRHLQADEQFF	TGCGCCAGCAGCCAAGGGCGACACCTTCAGGCCGATGAGCAGTTCTTC
.	TRBJ2-7	.	TRBV25-1	CASSPRTGTLSYEQYF	TGTGCCAGCAGCCCGAGGACGGGCACCCTCTCCTACGAGCAGTACTTC
TRBD1	TRBJ1-1	few	TRBV6-5	CASSYTGQAGTEAFF	TGTGCCAGCAGTTACACTGGACAGGCGGGGACTGAAGCTTTCTTT
.	TRBJ1-3	.	TRBV19	CASSKTGTTIYGNTIYF	TGTGCCAGTAGTAAGACCGGGACAACGATCTATGGAAACACCATATATTTT
TRBD2	TRBJ2-1	few	TRBV27	CASSDNTGRERDEQFF	TGTGCCAGCAGCGACAACACGGGGCGGGAGCGGGATGAGCAGTTCTTC
TRBD1	TRBJ2-7	few	TRBV19	CASRGDRNYEQYF	TGTGCCAGTAGAGGGGACAGGAACTACGAGCAGTACTTC
TRBD2	TRBJ2-1	.	TRBV20-1	CSARGTSGVNEQFF	TGCAGTGCTAGGGGGACTAGCGGGGTTAATGAGCAGTTCTTC
.	TRBJ2-3	.	TRBV12-3/TRBV12-4	CASSLAGRYDTQYF	TGTGCCAGCAGTTTGGCAGGGCGCTACGATACGCAGTATTTT
TRBD2	TRBJ2-1	few	TRBV6-5	CASSVLAGESNEQFF	TGTGCCAGCAGTGTACTAGCGGGAGAAAGCAATGAGCAGTTCTTC
.	TRBJ1-2	.	TRBV7-9	CASSFGGRNYGYTF	TGTGCCAGCAGCTTCGGGGGCAGGAACTATGGCTACACCTTC
.	TRBJ1-1	once	TRBV30	CAWSVGRGGFEAFF	TGTGCCTGGAGTGTCGGCAGGGGTGGTTTTGAAGCTTTCTTT
.	TRBJ1-2	.	TRBV14	CASSQEDDYGYTF	TGTGCCAGCAGCCAAGAGGACGACTATGGCTACACCTTC
.	TRBJ2-3	.	TRBV30	CAWSVSGGTDTQYF	TGTGCCTGGAGTGTAAGCGGAGGCACAGATACGCAGTATTTT
.	TRBJ1-2	few	TRBV6-1	CASSAARAGGSLYGYTF	TGTGCCAGCAGTGCCGCGCGAGCGGGGGGCTCCCTCTATGGCTACACCTTC
TRBD1	TRBJ2-1	.	TRBV11-2	CASRTAGTGLQDEQFF	TGTGCCAGCAGAACCGCCGGGACAGGACTACAAGATGAGCAGTTCTTC
TRBD2	TRBJ2-7	few	TRBV6-5	CASSYSFGGSSYEQYF	TGTGCCAGCAGTTACTCGTTCGGGGGGAGCTCCTACGAGCAGTACTTC
.	TRBJ2-7	.	TRBV7-2	CASSLGGEALYEQYF	TGTGCCAGCAGCTTAGGAGGAGAGGCACTATACGAGCAGTACTTC
.	TRBJ2-3	.	TRBV28	CASRGEGTDTQYF	TGTGCCAGCAGGGGGGAGGGCACAGATACGCAGTATTTT
.	TRBJ1-6	.	TRBV11-3	CASSPGINSPLHF	TGTGCCAGCAGCCCCGGAATAAATTCACCCCTCCACTTT
.	TRBJ2-1	.	TRBV5-1	CASSLAAKVGQFF	TGCGCCAGCAGCTTGGCAGCCAAGGTGGGACAGTTCTTC
TRBD2	TRBJ2-2	.	TRBV6-2/TRBV6-3	CASRTGTSETGELFF	TGTGCCAGCAGGACCGGGACTAGCGAGACCGGGGAGCTGTTTTTT
.	TRBJ2-2	.	TRBV11-3	CASSSWTDANTGELFF	TGTGCCAGCAGCTCTTGGACTGACGCGAACACCGGGGAGCTGTTTTTT
.	TRBJ1-2	.	TRBV6-1	CASSEIGEWFLHGYTF	TGTGCCAGCAGTGAAATCGGAGAATGGTTCCTTCATGGCTACACCTTC
.	TRBJ1-5	few	TRBV6-1	CASSPGGGQPQHF	TGTGCCAGCAGTCCTGGGGGGGGTCAGCCCCAGCATTTT
.	TRBJ2-7	.	TRBV4-1	CASSQAGVGQGPFYEQYF	TGCGCCAGCAGCCAAGCTGGAGTGGGGCAGGGACCCTTCTACGAGCAGTACTTC
.	TRBJ2-5	.	TRBV11-2	CASSLVPGGQVETQYF	TGTGCCAGCAGCTTAGTTCCGGGCGGGCAGGTGGAGACCCAGTACTTC
TRBD1	TRBJ2-7	.	TRBV20-1	CSARERTGYYEQYF	TGCAGTGCTAGAGAGCGGACAGGTTACTACGAGCAGTACTTC
.	TRBJ2-7	.	TRBV19	CASSIDLQGYEQYF	TGTGCCAGTAGTATAGATCTCCAGGGATACGAGCAGTACTTC
TRBD1	TRBJ1-2	.	TRBV7-2	CASSFQDRGYGYTF	TGTGCCAGCAGCTTCCAGGACAGGGGCTATGGCTACACCTTC